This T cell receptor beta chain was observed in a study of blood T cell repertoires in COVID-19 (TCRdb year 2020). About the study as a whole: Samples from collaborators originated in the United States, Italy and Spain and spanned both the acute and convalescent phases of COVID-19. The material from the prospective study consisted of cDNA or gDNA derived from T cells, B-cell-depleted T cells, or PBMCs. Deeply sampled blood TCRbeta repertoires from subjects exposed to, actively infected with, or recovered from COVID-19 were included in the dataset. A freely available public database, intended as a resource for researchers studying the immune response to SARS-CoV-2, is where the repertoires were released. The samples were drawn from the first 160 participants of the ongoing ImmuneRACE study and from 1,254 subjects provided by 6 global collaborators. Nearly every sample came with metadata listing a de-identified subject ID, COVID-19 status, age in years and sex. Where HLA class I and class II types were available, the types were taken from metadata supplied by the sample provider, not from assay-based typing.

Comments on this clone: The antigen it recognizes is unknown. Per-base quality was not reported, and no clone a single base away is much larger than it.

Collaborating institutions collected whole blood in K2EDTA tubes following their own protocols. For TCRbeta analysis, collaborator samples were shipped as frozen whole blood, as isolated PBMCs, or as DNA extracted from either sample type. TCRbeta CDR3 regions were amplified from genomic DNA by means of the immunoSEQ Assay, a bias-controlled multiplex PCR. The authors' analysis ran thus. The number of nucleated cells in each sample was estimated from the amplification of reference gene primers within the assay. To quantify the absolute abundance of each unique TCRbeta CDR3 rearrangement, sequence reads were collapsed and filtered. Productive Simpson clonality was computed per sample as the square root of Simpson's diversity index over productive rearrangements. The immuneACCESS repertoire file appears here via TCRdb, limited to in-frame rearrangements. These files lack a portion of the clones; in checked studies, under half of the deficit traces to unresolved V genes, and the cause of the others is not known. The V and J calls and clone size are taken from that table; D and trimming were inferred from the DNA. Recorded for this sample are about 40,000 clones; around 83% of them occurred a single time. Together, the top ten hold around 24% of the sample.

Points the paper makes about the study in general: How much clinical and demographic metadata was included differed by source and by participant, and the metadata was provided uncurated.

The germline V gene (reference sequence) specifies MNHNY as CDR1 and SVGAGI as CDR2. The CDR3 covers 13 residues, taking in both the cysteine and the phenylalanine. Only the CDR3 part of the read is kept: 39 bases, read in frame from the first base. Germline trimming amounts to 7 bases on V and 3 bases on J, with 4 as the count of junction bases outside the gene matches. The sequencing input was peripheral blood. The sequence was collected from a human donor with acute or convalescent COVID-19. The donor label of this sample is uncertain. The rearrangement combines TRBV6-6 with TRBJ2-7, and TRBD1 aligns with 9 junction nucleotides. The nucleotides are TGTGCCAGCATGACAGGGGGGGTCTACGAGCAGTACTTC. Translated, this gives CASMTGGVYEQYF.